This TCR beta chain was profiled in a study of T-cell memory formation after mild COVID-19. The CDR3 is 14 amino acids. Between the trimmed V and J ends, which lost 5 bases and 0 bases, there was a span of 5 bases. CDR1 is MRHNA, CDR2 SNTAGT, per germline. This clonotype was seen at least ten times. TCRdb ran MiXCR on the 5' RACE reads and lists one entry per CDR3 protein. The sample includes about 250,000 distinct CDR3 sequences, around 17% seen only once; the top ten take more than 20%. Sequenced input: PBMCs or a T cell subset sorted from them (not recorded which). This chain connects TRBV6-4 to TRBJ2-6; D call uncertain. The receptor's source is a young man who had mild COVID-19 (a few samples of this study predate the infection). Cell type and time point are not known. This CDR3 reads CASSQNSGANVLTF. The DNA of the CDR3 is TGTGCCAGCAGTCAAAACTCTGGGGCCAACGTCCTGACTTTC.